This is a list of T cell receptor beta chains from one sample in a study of blood T cell repertoires in COVID-19. Some clones are missing from TCRdb's copy, which holds only in-frame ones; the method was immunoSEQ multiplex PCR. The sample gives 85,000 to 100,000 clones, 80% of which show up once; approximately 8.2% is in the top ten. Sequenced: peripheral blood. These receptor sequences come from a man in his fifties or sixties who had recovered from COVID-19. Each CDR3 is given with its conserved first and last residue. A D gene is named only where the DNA matches it firmly. The size of a clone is reported for some rows only, either as once, few or many, or as a class for expanded clones.

abundance,j_gene,v_gene,d_gene,CDR3aa,CDR3nt
NA,TRBJ2-3,TRBV5-4,NA,CASSLAHGGADTQYF,TGTGCCAGCAGCTTGGCACACGGCGGGGCAGATACGCAGTATTTT
NA,TRBJ2-7,TRBV11-2,NA,CASSLEGGGGPKNEQYF,TGTGCCAGCAGCTTAGAAGGAGGTGGAGGGCCTAAGAACGAGCAGTACTTC
few,TRBJ2-1,TRBV6-5,NA,CASSPSGAYYNEQFF,TGTGCCAGCAGTCCCAGCGGAGCCTACTACAATGAGCAGTTCTTC
NA,TRBJ2-5,TRBV12-3/TRBV12-4,TRBD1,CASRRRGPETQYF,TGTGCCAGCAGGCGAAGGGGGCCGGAGACCCAGTACTTC
NA,TRBJ1-5,TRBV6-2/TRBV6-3,NA,CASSYALSQPQHF,TGTGCCAGCAGTTACGCCCTATCTCAGCCCCAGCATTTT
NA,TRBJ2-1,TRBV5-1,TRBD2,CASSLTTSGGAKPEQFF,TGCGCCAGCAGCTTGACAACTAGCGGGGGCGCCAAGCCTGAGCAGTTCTTC
NA,TRBJ2-5,TRBV2,NA,CASSKDSQETQYF,TGTGCCAGCAGTAAGGACAGCCAAGAGACCCAGTACTTC
NA,TRBJ2-7,TRBV19,TRBD2,CASRSSGGGRYEQYF,TGTGCCAGTAGGTCCTCGGGGGGAGGACGCTACGAGCAGTACTTC
NA,TRBJ2-3,TRBV4-1,NA,CASSQAQARTYTQYF,TGCGCCAGCAGCCAAGCCCAGGCCCGGACATATACGCAGTATTTT
few,TRBJ1-6,TRBV14,NA,CASSARRGHSPLHF,TGTGCCAGCAGCGCGAGGAGGGGCCATTCACCCCTCCACTTT
NA,TRBJ2-3,TRBV27,TRBD2,CASRPTSGSTDTQYF,TGTGCCAGCAGGCCTACTAGCGGGAGCACAGATACGCAGTATTTT
NA,TRBJ1-4,TRBV30,NA,CAWSSEATPEKLFF,TGTGCCTGGAGTTCTGAAGCGACTCCCGAAAAACTGTTTTTT
NA,TRBJ2-1,TRBV5-4,NA,CASSLGGADYNEQFF,TGTGCCAGCAGCTTGGGAGGCGCAGACTACAATGAGCAGTTCTTC
NA,TRBJ2-5,TRBV7-8,TRBD2,CASSYRTSGSQGETQYF,TGTGCCAGCAGCTACCGGACTAGCGGGAGTCAGGGAGAGACCCAGTACTTC
NA,TRBJ1-5,TRBV2,NA,CASSDGRGNQPQHF,TGTGCCAGCAGTGATGGCAGGGGAAATCAGCCCCAGCATTTT
many,TRBJ1-1,TRBV6-6,NA,CASVIAGGADTEAFF,TGTGCCAGCGTTATAGCAGGCGGGGCAGACACTGAAGCTTTCTTT
few,TRBJ2-5,TRBV30,TRBD1,CAWSSTGGLKTQYF,TGTGCCTGGAGTAGTACAGGGGGCTTGAAGACCCAGTACTTC
NA,TRBJ1-1,TRBV12-3/TRBV12-4,NA,CASSFRVATEAFF,TGTGCCAGCAGTTTCAGGGTTGCCACTGAAGCTTTCTTT
NA,TRBJ2-5,TRBV5-1,TRBD1,CASSSPDRGEETQYF,TGCGCCAGCAGCTCTCCGGACAGGGGTGAGGAGACCCAGTACTTC
NA,TRBJ1-1,TRBV7-9,NA,CASSPTGPEAFF,TGTGCCAGCAGCCCTACAGGGCCTGAAGCTTTCTTT
NA,TRBJ1-5,TRBV2,NA,CASSDGVQGRQPQHF,TGTGCCAGCAGTGATGGGGTCCAGGGAAGGCAGCCCCAGCATTTT
few,TRBJ1-3,TRBV10-3,NA,CAIRAQGPHGGNTIYF,TGTGCCATCAGGGCACAGGGCCCTCACGGAGGAAACACCATATATTTT
NA,TRBJ2-7,TRBV6-5,TRBD1,CASTLSPGQGYEQYF,TGTGCCAGCACCCTCTCCCCCGGACAGGGGTACGAGCAGTACTTC
NA,TRBJ1-2,TRBV6-5,NA,CASSYSGAGYTF,TGTGCCAGCAGTTACTCGGGCGCGGGCTACACCTTC
NA,TRBJ1-6,TRBV7-3,TRBD1,CASSLSQGAISPLHF,TGTGCCAGCAGCTTAAGTCAGGGGGCAATTTCACCCCTCCACTTT
once,TRBJ2-3,TRBV10-3,TRBD2,CAISREERGTQYF,TGTGCCATCAGCCGGGAGGAGCGGGGGACGCAGTATTTT
NA,TRBJ1-6,TRBV19,NA,CASSINQGLSSLGDF,TGTGCCAGTAGTATCAACCAGGGGCTCAGCTCCTTGGGAGACTTT
NA,TRBJ1-1,TRBV10-3,TRBD1,CAISGEQGTEAFF,TGTGCCATCAGTGGAGAACAGGGGACTGAAGCTTTCTTT
NA,TRBJ2-1,TRBV7-2,TRBD1,CASSRSRDRSYNEQFF,TGTGCCAGCAGTCGTAGCCGGGACAGATCCTACAATGAGCAGTTCTTC
NA,TRBJ2-1,TRBV7-3,NA,CASSLSWRDEQFF,TGTGCCAGCAGCTTATCCTGGCGGGATGAGCAGTTCTTC
NA,TRBJ1-2,TRBV5-6,NA,CASSFGQVRNYGYTF,TGTGCCAGCAGCTTCGGCCAGGTTAGAAACTATGGCTACACCTTC
NA,TRBJ1-1,TRBV9,NA,CASSLLGGNTEAFF,TGTGCCAGCAGCCTCCTCGGGGGGAACACTGAAGCTTTCTTT
once,TRBJ1-5,TRBV18,TRBD1,CASSFATGENQPQHF,TGTGCCAGCTCATTCGCAACAGGGGAAAATCAGCCCCAGCATTTT
NA,TRBJ1-1,TRBV19,TRBD1,CASSIPGDRAEAFF,TGTGCCAGTAGTATACCCGGGGACAGGGCGGAAGCTTTCTTT
NA,TRBJ2-1,TRBV28,TRBD1,CASSLFHVTGYNEQFF,TGTGCCAGCAGTTTATTTCACGTGACAGGGTACAATGAGCAGTTCTTC
once,TRBJ2-7,TRBV7-2,NA,CASKPTQGGSYEQYF,TGTGCCAGCAAGCCAACTCAGGGGGGCTCCTACGAGCAGTACTTC
NA,TRBJ1-2,TRBV5-4,TRBD1,CASSSGTDIYGYTF,TGTGCCAGCAGCTCCGGGACAGATATTTATGGCTACACCTTC
NA,TRBJ2-5,TRBV18,NA,CASSPPLLETQYF,TGTGCCAGCTCACCACCCTTACTCGAGACCCAGTACTTC
NA,TRBJ2-1,TRBV5-1,TRBD2,CASSLATAGGNNEQFF,TGCGCCAGCAGCTTGGCCACTGCGGGAGGGAACAATGAGCAGTTCTTC
NA,TRBJ1-1,TRBV7-9,TRBD1,CASSLAGQGTTEAFF,TGTGCCAGCAGCTTAGCGGGACAGGGGACCACTGAAGCTTTCTTT
NA,TRBJ2-5,TRBV3-1/TRBV3-2,TRBD2,CASASIAGGDQETQYF,TGTGCCAGCGCATCCATAGCGGGAGGAGACCAAGAGACCCAGTACTTC
NA,TRBJ2-2,TRBV19,TRBD2,CASGLAGGPFGELFF,TGTGCCAGCGGACTAGCGGGAGGGCCTTTCGGGGAGCTGTTTTTT
NA,TRBJ1-1,TRBV3-1/TRBV3-2,NA,CASVQGGLNTEAFF,TGTGCCAGCGTTCAGGGCGGACTGAACACTGAAGCTTTCTTT
NA,TRBJ2-1,TRBV7-3,TRBD2,CASSSGLGGEQFF,TGTGCCAGCAGCTCGGGACTAGGGGGTGAGCAGTTCTTC
NA,TRBJ2-2,TRBV9,NA,CASSVVNGELFF,TGTGCCAGCAGCGTAGTTAACGGGGAGCTGTTTTTT
once,TRBJ2-2,TRBV9,NA,CASTGVASNTGELFF,TGTGCCAGCACAGGCGTAGCGTCGAACACCGGGGAGCTGTTTTTT
NA,TRBJ2-1,TRBV6-1,TRBD2,CASSLAGGRNEQFF,TGTGCCAGCAGCTTAGCGGGGGGGCGCAATGAGCAGTTCTTC
NA,TRBJ2-4,TRBV13,TRBD1,CASSLQGATKNIQYF,TGTGCCAGCAGCTTACAGGGGGCCACCAAAAACATTCAGTACTTC
NA,TRBJ2-2,TRBV5-1,TRBD2,CASRAGTRDTGELFF,TGCGCCAGCAGGGCTGGGACTAGAGACACCGGGGAGCTGTTTTTT
NA,TRBJ2-3,TRBV28,TRBD2,CASSLRTSGLSTDTQYF,TGTGCCAGCAGTTTAAGGACTAGCGGACTGAGCACAGATACGCAGTATTTT
few,TRBJ2-5,TRBV9,TRBD1,CASSAGTGKETQYF,TGTGCCAGCAGCGCCGGGACAGGGAAAGAGACCCAGTACTTC
NA,TRBJ2-7,TRBV10-2,NA,CASSVRDRSSYEQYF,TGCGCCAGCAGTGTCCGAGACAGGAGCTCCTACGAGCAGTACTTC